This T cell receptor (beta chain) was documented in a study of blood T cell repertoires in COVID-19. Study summary: Sites in the United States, Italy and Spain provided acute and convalescent COVID-19 samples. The cDNA or gDNA used as material had been derived from T cells, B-cell-depleted T cells, or PBMCs.

Under the authors' procedure: Reference gene primer amplification gave estimated nucleated cell counts. The assay was immunoSEQ multiplex PCR, and TCRdb's table has in-frame clones only and misses some. For V, J and clone size, that table is used; D and trimming come from the DNA. The table lists tens of thousands of clones, about 86% of them singletons, with 3.5% to 4.5% in the top ten. CDR1 MGHRA and CDR2 YSYEKL come from the germline V gene. The CDR3 has 13 residues. V lost 4 bases and J lost 8; bases outside the gene matches: 6. The clonotype was recovered from a man aged 45-60 years with acute or convalescent COVID-19. The sequencing input was peripheral blood. The chain recombines TRBV4-1 with TRBJ1-2; TRBD1 matches 8 bases. CDR3 bases: TGCGCCAGCAGCCTTGAACAGGGGGGCGGCTACACCTTC. Translating gives CASSLEQGGGYTF.